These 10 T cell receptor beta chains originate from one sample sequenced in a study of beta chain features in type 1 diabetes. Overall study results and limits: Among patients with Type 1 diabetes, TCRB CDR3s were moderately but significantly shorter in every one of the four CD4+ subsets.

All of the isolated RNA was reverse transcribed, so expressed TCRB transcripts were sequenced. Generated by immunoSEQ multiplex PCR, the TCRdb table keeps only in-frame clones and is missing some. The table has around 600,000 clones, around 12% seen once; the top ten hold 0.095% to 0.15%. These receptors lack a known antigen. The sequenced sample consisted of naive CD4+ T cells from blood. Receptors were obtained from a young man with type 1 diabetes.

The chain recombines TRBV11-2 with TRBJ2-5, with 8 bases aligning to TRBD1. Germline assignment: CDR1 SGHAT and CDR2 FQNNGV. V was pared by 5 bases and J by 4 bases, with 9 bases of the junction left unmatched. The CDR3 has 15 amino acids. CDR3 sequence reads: CASSTAKQGGETQYF. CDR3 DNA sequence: TGTGCCAGCAGCACGGCGAAACAGGGGGGAGAGACCCAGTACTTC.

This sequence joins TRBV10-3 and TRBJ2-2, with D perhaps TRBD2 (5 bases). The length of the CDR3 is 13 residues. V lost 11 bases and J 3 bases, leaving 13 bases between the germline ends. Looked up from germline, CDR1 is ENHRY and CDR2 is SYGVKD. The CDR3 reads CAVGIRDTGELFF. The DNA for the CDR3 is TGTGCCGTCGGGATTAGGGACACCGGGGAGCTGTTTTTT.

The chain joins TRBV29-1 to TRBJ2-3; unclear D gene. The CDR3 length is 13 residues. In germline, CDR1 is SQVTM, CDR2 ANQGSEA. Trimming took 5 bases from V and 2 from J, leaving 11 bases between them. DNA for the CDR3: TGCAGCGTTTTGAGCAGATACACAGATACGCAGTATTTT. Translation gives CSVLSRYTDTQYF.

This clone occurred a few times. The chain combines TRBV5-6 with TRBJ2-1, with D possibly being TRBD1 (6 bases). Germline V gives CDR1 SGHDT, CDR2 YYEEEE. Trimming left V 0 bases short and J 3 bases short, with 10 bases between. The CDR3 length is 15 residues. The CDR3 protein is CASSLAGVSYNEQFF. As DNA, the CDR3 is TGTGCCAGCAGCTTGGCAGGGGTGAGCTACAATGAGCAGTTCTTC.

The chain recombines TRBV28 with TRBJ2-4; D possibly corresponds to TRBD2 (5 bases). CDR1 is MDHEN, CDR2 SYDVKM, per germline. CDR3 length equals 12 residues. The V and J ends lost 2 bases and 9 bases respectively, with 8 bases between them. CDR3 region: CASSLNRGIQYF. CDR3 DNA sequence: TGTGCCAGCAGTTTAAATCGGGGCATTCAGTACTTC.

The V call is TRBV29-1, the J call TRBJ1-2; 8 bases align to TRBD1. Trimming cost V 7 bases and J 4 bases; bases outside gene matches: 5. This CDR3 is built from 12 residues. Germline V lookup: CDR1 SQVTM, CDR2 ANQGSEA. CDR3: CSGLTGGYGYTF. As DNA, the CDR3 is TGCAGCGGCCTTACAGGGGGCTATGGCTACACCTTC. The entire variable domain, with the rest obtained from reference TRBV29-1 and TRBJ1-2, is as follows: SAVISQKPSRDICQRGTSLTIQCQVDSQVTMMFWYRQQPGQSLTLIATANQGSEATYESGFVIDKFPISRPNLTFSTLTVSNMSPEDSSIYLCSGLTGGYGYTFGSGTRLTVV.

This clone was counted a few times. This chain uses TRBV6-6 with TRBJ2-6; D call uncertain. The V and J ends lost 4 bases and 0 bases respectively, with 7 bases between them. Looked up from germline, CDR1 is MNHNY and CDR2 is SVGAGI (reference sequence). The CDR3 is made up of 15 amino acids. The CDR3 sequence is CASSLSSSGANVLTF. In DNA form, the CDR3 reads TGTGCCAGCAGTTTAAGCAGCTCTGGGGCCAACGTCCTGACTTTC.

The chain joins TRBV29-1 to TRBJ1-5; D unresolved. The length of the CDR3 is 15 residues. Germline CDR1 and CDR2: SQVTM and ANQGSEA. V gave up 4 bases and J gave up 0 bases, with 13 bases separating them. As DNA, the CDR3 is TGCAGCGTTGGTACCCAAAGTGGTAGCAATCAGCCCCAGCATTTT. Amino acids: CSVGTQSGSNQPQHF.

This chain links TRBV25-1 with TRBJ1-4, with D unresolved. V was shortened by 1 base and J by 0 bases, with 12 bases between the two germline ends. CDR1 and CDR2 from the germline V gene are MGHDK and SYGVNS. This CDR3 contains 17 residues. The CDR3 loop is CASSEFGSGATNEKLFF. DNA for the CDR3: TGTGCCAGCAGTGAATTTGGCAGTGGCGCAACTAATGAAAAACTGTTTTTT.

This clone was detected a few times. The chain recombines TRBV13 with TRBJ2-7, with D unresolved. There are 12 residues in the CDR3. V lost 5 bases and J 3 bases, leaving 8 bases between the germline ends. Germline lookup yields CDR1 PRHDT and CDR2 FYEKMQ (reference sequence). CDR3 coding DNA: TGTGCCAGCAGCCAAAATTACTACGAGCAGTACTTC. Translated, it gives CASSQNYYEQYF.